This T cell receptor (beta chain) was documented in a study of blood T cell repertoires in COVID-19. This CDR3 spans 15 amino acids. In germline, CDR1 is SGHNT, CDR2 YYREEE (reference sequence). V gave up 4 bases and J gave up 5 bases; unmatched junction bases: 6. Repertoires were generated with immunoSEQ multiplex PCR, while TCRdb's copy carries only in-frame clones and drops some. The data contain around 140,000 clones, around four fifths of them singletons. This sequence originates from a human donor in a cohort sampled during active COVID-19. The rearrangement uses TRBV5-4 and TRBJ2-5, with 12 bases that match TRBD2. Sequencing was done on a sample of peripheral blood. CDR3 residues: CASSPGLAGGETQYF. In DNA, the CDR3 is TGTGCCAGCAGCCCGGGACTAGCGGGCGGGGAGACCCAGTACTTC.